These 11 T cell receptor beta chains were all obtained from the same sample, sequenced in a study of shared clonotypes between healthy human individuals. Using immunoSEQ multiplex PCR, the repertoire was profiled, and TCRdb retains in-frame clones only, with some absent. This repertoire shows a few million clones, 90% to 95% found once; its top ten account for around 0.15%. The sample was naive CD4+ T cells sorted from blood. Subset defined: CD45RA+ positively selected. Receptors were obtained from a man in his late teens or twenties in good health.

The chain combines TRBV9 with TRBJ2-7, with TRBD2 identical over 9 bases. V shed 0 bases and J 4 bases; nucleotides not matched to a gene: 8. CDR3 size: 16 residues. Germline V gives CDR1 SGDLS, CDR2 YYNGEE. For the CDR3, the DNA is TGTGCCAGCAGCGTAGGGGGTAGCGGGAGCATTTACGAGCAGTACTTC. Its protein product is CASSVGGSGSIYEQYF.

The chain has TRBV7-9 and TRBJ1-1, with a possible D match to TRBD1 (5 bases). V was clipped by 5 bases and J by 4 bases, with 14 bases between them. CDR1 and CDR2 (germline): SEHNR, FQNEAQ (reference sequence). CDR3 length: 14 amino acids. This CDR3 reads CASSQWGDSTEAFF. CDR3 bases: TGTGCCAGCAGCCAATGGGGGGATAGCACTGAAGCTTTCTTT.

The CDR3 protein is CASTTGANSNQPQHF. DNA for the CDR3: TGTGCCAGCACTACAGGGGCGAATAGCAATCAGCCCCAGCATTTT. The chain has TRBV6-1 and TRBJ1-5; the match to TRBD1 covers 7 bases. Germline CDR1 MNHNS, CDR2 SASEGT. V was clipped by 7 bases and J by 0 bases; unmatched bases: 6. There are 15 residues in the CDR3.

This clone was counted a single time. The V and J genes are TRBV2 and TRBJ2-7, with 9 nucleotides matching TRBD1. The CDR3 has 14 residues. The germline CDR1 and CDR2 sequences are SNHLY and FYNNEI. Germline trimming cut 8 bases from V and 0 bases from J; bases unmatched to any gene: 5. CDR3 sequence (DNA): TGTGCCAGCCGTATGACAGGGGGCTCCTACGAGCAGTACTTC. Its protein is CASRMTGGSYEQYF.

The chain couples TRBV18 to TRBJ2-5; D uncertain. The CDR3 has 14 residues. The V and J ends lost 0 bases and 5 bases respectively, with 10 bases between them. CDR1 is KGHSH and CDR2 is LQKENI in the germline V gene. Here the CDR3 reads CASSPPLPEETQYF. DNA for the CDR3: TGTGCCAGCTCACCACCCTTACCGGAGGAGACCCAGTACTTC.

The J gene is TRBJ2-4, the V gene TRBV27; perhaps D is TRBD1 or TRBD2 (5 bases each). Trimming removed 5 bases from V and 6 bases from J, with 17 bases in between. Germline loops: CDR1 MNHEY, CDR2 SMNVEV (reference sequence). This CDR3 spans 15 amino acids. The CDR3: CASSPRRGAGNIQYF. The CDR3 region has the DNA TGTGCCAGCAGTCCCCGCCGAGGGGCCGGAAACATTCAGTACTTC.

V usage is TRBV6-1 and J usage is TRBJ2-1; tentative D call: TRBD2 (6 bases). V was shortened by 4 bases and J by 6 bases, with 10 bases between the two germline ends. The CDR3 is 13 amino acids. Germline-derived CDR1 and CDR2 are MNHNS and SASEGT. The CDR3 DNA reads TGTGCCAGCAGTGCTGGACTACCCAATGAGCAGTTCTTC. This translates into CASSAGLPNEQFF.

CDR3 bases: TGTGCCAGCAGCTCCACCGGGACAGGTGATTCACCCCTCCACTTT. This sequence encodes CASSSTGTGDSPLHF. This chain links TRBV5-6 with TRBJ1-6; 8 bases agree with TRBD1. The V and J ends lost 3 bases and 8 bases, in that order; junction bases with no gene match: 7. From germline, CDR1 is SGHDT and CDR2 YYEEEE. This CDR3 contains 15 residues.

This chain joins TRBV28 and TRBJ2-3; a weak D match, TRBD1 (5 bases). CDR3 length equals 17 residues. Germline V CDR1 and CDR2: MDHEN, SYDVKM. Trimming stripped 4 bases from V and 0 bases from J, with 17 bases between. In DNA, the CDR3 is TGTGCCAGCAGTTCACCCGAGTGGGGCCTAAGCACAGATACGCAGTATTTT. Its protein product is CASSSPEWGLSTDTQYF.

This chain uses TRBV5-8 with TRBJ1-4, with 7 bases that match TRBD1. The CDR3 consists of 14 residues. Germline-derived CDR1 and CDR2 are SGHTS and YDEGEE. The J segment lost 8 bases and the V segment lost 4 bases, leaving 8 bases of the junction unmatched. CDR3 protein: CASSIGGAYEKLFF. CDR3 bases: TGTGCCAGCAGCATAGGGGGCGCCTACGAAAAACTGTTTTTT.

This chain links TRBV28 with TRBJ2-1; D is unclear. V was cut by 8 bases and J by 7 bases, with 6 bases left in between. CDR1 MDHEN and CDR2 SYDVKM come from the germline V gene. The length of the CDR3 is 10 residues. CDR3 coding DNA: TGTGCCAGCTATGGAAATGAGCAGTTCTTC. This encodes CASYGNEQFF.